This T cell receptor (beta chain) is drawn from a study of blood T cell repertoires in COVID-19 (TCRdb year 2020). With regard to the full study: Collaborator samples came from the United States, Italy and Spain and covered acute and convalescent phases of COVID-19. The prospective study material was composed of cDNA or gDNA derived from T cells, B-cell-depleted T cells, or PBMCs. Subjects who had been exposed to COVID-19, were actively infected with it, or had recovered from it provided the deeply sampled blood TCRbeta repertoires that made up the dataset. The repertoires were released in a freely available public database intended as a resource for research on the immune response to SARS-CoV-2. The samples were drawn from the first 160 participants of the ongoing ImmuneRACE study and from some 1,300 subjects provided by 6 global collaborators. Sample metadata almost always included a de-identified subject ID, COVID-19 status, age in years and sex. Where available, HLA class I and class II types were taken from metadata supplied by the sample provider and were not determined by assay-based typing. Here is what the overall study found, with its caveats: The amount of clinical and demographic metadata varied by source and participant and was provided uncurated.

The immunoSEQ Assay, a bias-controlled multiplex PCR, was used to amplify TCRbeta CDR3 regions from genomic DNA. Regarding the original processing steps: The number of nucleated cells in each sample was estimated from the amplification of reference gene primers within the assay. To quantify the absolute abundance of each unique TCRbeta CDR3 rearrangement, sequence reads were collapsed and filtered. Productive Simpson clonality was computed per sample as the square root of Simpson's diversity index over productive rearrangements. TCRdb obtained this table from immuneACCESS and retained in-frame rearrangements with V and J assigned. These tables miss some clones; where compared with another copy, unresolved V genes account for less than half of the shortfall, and the remainder is unexplained. From that table come the V and J calls and clone size; the DNA was used to work out D and trimming. The sample contains under 250,000 clones, roughly 83% of them found a single time. The top ten constitute approximately 9.1% of the sample.

Only a few counts were recorded for this clone. Its specific antigen is unknown. Base qualities are missing; no much larger clone stands one base away. The collaborating institutions used their own protocols to collect whole blood in K2EDTA tubes. For TCRbeta analysis, collaborators shipped samples in one of three forms: frozen whole blood, isolated PBMCs, or DNA extracted from either of those sample types. CDR1 and CDR2, per the germline V gene (reference sequence), are SGHKS and YYEKEE. Taken from cysteine to phenylalanine, the CDR3 has 15 residues. Only the CDR3 DNA stays, 45 bases, in frame from base 1. The V end loses 4 bases and the J end loses 0 bases, and a stretch of 8 bases separates them.

The rearranged segments are TRBV5-5 and TRBJ2-6, with no confident D gene call. The sequencing sample was made of peripheral blood. The receptor was derived from an elderly man with acute or convalescent COVID-19. The CDR3 in this case is CASSARVSGANVLTF. In nucleotides, the sequence is TGTGCCAGCAGCGCTCGGGTCTCTGGGGCCAACGTCCTGACTTTC.